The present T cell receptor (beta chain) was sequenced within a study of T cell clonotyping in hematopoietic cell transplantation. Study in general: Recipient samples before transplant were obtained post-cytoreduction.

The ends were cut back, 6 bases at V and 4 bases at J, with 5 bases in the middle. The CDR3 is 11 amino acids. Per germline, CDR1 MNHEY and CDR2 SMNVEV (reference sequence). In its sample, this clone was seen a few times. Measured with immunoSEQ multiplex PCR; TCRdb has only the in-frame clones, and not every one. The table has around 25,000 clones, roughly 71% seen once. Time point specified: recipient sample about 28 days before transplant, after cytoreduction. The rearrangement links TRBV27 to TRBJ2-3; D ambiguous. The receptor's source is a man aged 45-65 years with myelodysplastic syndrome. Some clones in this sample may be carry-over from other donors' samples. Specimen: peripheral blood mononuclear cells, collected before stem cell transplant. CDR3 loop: CASSFSDTQYF. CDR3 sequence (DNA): TGTGCCAGCAGCTTTTCAGATACGCAGTATTTT.